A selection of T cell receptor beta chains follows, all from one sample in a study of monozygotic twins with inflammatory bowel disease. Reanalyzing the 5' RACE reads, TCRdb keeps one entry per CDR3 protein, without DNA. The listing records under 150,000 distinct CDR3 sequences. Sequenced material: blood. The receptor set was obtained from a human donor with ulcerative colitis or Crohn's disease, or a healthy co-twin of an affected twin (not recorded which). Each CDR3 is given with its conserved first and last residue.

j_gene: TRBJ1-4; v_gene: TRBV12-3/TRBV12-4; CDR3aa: CASTHLQGRGKLFF
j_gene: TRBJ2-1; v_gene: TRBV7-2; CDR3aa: CASSNRPTDRVEFF
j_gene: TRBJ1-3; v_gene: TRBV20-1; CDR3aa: CSASEQGPGNTIYF
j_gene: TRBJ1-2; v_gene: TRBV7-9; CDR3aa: CASSYNTGLDGYTF
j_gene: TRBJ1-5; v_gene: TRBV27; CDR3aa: CASSLALTGGLAQPQHF
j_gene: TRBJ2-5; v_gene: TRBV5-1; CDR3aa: CASSLAGRTRETQYF
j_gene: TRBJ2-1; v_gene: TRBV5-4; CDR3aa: CASSQRTGTNEQFF
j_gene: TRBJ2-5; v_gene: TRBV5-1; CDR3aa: CASSLITGGETQYF
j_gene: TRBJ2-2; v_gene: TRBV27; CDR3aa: CASSSRTSGGAGELFF
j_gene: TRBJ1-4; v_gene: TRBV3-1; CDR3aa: CASSQDADSDREREEKLFF
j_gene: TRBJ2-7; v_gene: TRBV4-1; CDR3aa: CASSQYPGQSIPYEQYF
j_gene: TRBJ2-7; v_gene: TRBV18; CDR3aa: CASSPFSGHPYEQYF
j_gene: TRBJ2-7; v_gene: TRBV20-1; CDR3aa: CSAPGTSAVEQYF
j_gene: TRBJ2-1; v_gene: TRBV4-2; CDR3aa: CASSQDQGTGLGRDEQFF
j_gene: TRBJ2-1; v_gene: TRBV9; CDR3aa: CASSVAGDPYNEQFF
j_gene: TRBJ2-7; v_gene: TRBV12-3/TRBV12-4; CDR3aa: CASSGDRLVRQDEQYF
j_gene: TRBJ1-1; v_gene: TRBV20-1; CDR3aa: CSAAGTGVRAEAFF
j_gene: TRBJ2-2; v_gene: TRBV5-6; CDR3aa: CASSLWGQGRTGELFF
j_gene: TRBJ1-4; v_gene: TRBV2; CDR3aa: CASMPRGAHPTNEKLFF
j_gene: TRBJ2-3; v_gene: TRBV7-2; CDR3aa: CASSLAVFSSTDTQYF
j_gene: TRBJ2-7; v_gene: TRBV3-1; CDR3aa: CASSQGTFSYEQYF
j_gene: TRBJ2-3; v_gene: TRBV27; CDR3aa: CASSLVVGPDTQYF
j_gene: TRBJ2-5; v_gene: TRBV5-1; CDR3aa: CASSERPLQGGETQYF
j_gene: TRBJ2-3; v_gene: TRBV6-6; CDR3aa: CVAEGKTSTDTQYF
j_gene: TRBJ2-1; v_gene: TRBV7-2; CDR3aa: CASSDANGVNEQFF
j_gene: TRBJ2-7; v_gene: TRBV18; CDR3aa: CASSSQVPEQYF
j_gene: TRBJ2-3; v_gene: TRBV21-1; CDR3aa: CASSKVRGTSTDTQYF
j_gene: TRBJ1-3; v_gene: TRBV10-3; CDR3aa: CAISEGDLSGNTIYF
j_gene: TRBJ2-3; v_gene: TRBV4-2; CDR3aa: CASSQDRAGGPTDTQYF
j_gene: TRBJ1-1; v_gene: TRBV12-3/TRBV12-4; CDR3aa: CASSLTLSYTEAFF
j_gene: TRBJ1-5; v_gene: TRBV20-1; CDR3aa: CSASLTDSNQPQHF
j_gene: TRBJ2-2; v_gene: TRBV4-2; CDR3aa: CASSLQGAGTGELFF
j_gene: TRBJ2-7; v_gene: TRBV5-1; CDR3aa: CASNLGDYEQYF
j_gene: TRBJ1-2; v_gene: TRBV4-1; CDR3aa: CASSQGRTGEVYGYTF
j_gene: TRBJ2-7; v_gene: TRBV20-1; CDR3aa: CSAGKLTYEQYF
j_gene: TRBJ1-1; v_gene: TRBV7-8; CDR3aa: CASSLGPGLGAFF
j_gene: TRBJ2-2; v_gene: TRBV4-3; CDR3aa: CASSQEWRGGLFTGELFF
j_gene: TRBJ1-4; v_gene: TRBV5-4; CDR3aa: CASSLADSINEKLFF
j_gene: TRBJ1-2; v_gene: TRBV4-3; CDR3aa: CASSQVHKLDYGYTF
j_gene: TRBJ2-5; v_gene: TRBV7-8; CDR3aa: CASRKGDGETQYF
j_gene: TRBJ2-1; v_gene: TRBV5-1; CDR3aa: CASSSVQVGYNEQFF
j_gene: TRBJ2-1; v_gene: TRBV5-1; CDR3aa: CASSLGDGDEQFF
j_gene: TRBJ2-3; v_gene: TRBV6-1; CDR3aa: CASTQEEGQAEADTQYF
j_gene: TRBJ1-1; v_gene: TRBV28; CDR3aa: CASTLGGNTEAFF
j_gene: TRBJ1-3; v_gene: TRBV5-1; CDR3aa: CASSRDTDSGNTIYF
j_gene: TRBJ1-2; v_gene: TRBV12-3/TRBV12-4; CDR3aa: CASRPGGPRYGYTF
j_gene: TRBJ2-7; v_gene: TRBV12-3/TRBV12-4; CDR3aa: CASSLASGTLSSYEQYF
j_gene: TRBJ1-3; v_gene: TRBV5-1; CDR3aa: CASSLWGGNTIYF
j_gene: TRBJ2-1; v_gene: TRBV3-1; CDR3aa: CASSFVGTGEQFF